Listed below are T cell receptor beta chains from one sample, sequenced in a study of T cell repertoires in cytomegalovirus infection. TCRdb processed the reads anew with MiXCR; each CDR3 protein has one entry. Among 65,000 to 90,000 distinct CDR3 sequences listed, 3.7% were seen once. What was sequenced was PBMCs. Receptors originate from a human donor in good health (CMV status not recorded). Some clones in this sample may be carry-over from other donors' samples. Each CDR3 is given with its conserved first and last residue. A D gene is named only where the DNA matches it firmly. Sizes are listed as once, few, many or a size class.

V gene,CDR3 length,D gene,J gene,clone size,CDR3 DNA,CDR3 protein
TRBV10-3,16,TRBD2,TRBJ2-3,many,TGTGCCACCGAGCTAACGACTAGCGGGGGCACAGATACGCAGTATTTT,CATELTTSGGTDTQYF
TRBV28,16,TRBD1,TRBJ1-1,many,TGTGCCAGCAGTTTAAATCTTGGGACAGTGAACACTGAAGCTTTCTTT,CASSLNLGTVNTEAFF
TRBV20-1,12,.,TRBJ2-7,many,TGCAGTGCTAGACAGCCAGGGGACGAGCAGTACTTC,CSARQPGDEQYF
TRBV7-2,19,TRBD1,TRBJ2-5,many,TGTGCCAGCAGCTTATGGGACAGGCCGCCCTTCGAGTACCAAGAGACCCAGTACTTC,CASSLWDRPPFEYQETQYF
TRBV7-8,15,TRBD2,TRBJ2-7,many,TGTGCCAGCAGCTCAGGCGGGGGTAGATTCCACGAGCAGTACTTC,CASSSGGGRFHEQYF
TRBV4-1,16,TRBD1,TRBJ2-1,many,TGCGCCAGCAGCCAAGTGGGCAGGGGGCGAAACAATGAGCAGTTCTTC,CASSQVGRGRNNEQFF
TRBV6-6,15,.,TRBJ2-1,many,TGTGCCAGCAGTTCGCCTTTGGCAGTCTACAATGAGCAGTTCTTC,CASSSPLAVYNEQFF
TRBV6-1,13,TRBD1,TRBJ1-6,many,TGTGCCAGCAGGGGGACAGTTAATTCACCCCTCCACTTT,CASRGTVNSPLHF
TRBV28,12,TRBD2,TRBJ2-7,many,TGTGCCAGCAGTGCGGGGGGCTACGAGCAGTACTTC,CASSAGGYEQYF
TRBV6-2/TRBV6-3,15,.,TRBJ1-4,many,TGTGCCAGCAGTTGGACAGTTGCAACTAATGAAAAACTGTTTTTT,CASSWTVATNEKLFF
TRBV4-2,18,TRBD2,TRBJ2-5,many,TGTGCCAGCAGCCAAGAGTTTCTTAGCGGGGGTCGCCAAGAGACCCAGTACTTC,CASSQEFLSGGRQETQYF
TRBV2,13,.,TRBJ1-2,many,TGTGCCAGCAGTGAACAGGTCTTCTATGGCTACACCTTC,CASSEQVFYGYTF
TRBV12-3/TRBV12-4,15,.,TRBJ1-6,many,TGTGCCAGCAGTGACGGGCAACTCTATAATTCACCCCTCCACTTT,CASSDGQLYNSPLHF
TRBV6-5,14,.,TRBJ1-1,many,TGTGCCAGCAGTTATCAGGGTAGGGTTTCGTCGACTTTCTTT,CASSYQGRVSSTFF
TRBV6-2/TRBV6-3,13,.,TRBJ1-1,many,TGTGCCAGCAGGAACAGGGAGGACACTGAAGCTTTCTTT,CASRNREDTEAFF
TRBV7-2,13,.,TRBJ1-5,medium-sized,TGTGCCAGCAGCCCTAACACAAATCAGCCCCAGCATTTT,CASSPNTNQPQHF